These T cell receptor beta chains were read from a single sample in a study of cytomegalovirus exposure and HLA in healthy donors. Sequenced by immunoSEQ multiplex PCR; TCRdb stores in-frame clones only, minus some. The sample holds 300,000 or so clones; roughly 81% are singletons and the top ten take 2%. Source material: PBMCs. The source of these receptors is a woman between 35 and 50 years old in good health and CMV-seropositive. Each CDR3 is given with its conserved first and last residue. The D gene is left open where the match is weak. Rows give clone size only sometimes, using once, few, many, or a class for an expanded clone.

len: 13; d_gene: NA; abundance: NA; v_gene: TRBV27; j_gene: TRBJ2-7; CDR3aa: CASSFGTSYGQYF; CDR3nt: TGTGCCAGCAGCTTCGGGACATCATACGGGCAGTACTTC
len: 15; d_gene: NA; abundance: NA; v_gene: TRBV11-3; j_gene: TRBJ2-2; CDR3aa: CASSTNRRDTGELFF; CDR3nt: TGTGCCAGCAGCACTAACCGCAGGGACACCGGGGAGCTGTTTTTT
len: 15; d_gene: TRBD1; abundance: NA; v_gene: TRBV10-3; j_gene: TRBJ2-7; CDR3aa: CAISESRDRVSEQYF; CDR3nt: TGTGCCATCAGTGAGTCCCGGGACAGGGTTTCCGAGCAGTACTTC
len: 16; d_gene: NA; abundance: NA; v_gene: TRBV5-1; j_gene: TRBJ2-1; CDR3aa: CASTTLVRGLYNEQFF; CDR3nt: TGCGCCAGCACCACCTTAGTTAGGGGCCTTTACAATGAGCAGTTCTTC
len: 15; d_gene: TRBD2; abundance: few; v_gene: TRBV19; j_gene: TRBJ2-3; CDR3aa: CASSILAGGSDTQYF; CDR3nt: TGTGCCAGTAGTATACTAGCGGGAGGCTCCGATACGCAGTATTTT
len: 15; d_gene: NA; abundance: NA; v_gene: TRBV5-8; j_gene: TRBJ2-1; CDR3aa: CASSLGRSSYNEQFF; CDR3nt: TGTGCCAGCAGCTTGGGACGGAGCTCCTACAATGAGCAGTTCTTC
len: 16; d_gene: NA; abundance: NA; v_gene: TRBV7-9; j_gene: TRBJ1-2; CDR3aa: CASSLATGRSNYGYTF; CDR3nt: TGTGCCAGCAGCTTAGCTACAGGAAGATCTAACTATGGCTACACCTTC
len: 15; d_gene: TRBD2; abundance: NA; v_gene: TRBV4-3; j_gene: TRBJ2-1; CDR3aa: CASSPGPGRVDEQFF; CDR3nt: TGCGCCAGCAGCCCGGGACCTGGGAGGGTTGATGAGCAGTTCTTC
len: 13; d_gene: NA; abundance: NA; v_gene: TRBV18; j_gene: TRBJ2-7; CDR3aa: CASSPMAHYEQYF; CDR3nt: TGTGCCAGCTCACCAATGGCCCACTACGAGCAGTACTTC
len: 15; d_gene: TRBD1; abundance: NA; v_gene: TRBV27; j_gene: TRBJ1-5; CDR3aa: CASSQKGQGNQPQHF; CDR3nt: TGTGCCAGCAGCCAAAAGGGACAGGGCAATCAGCCCCAGCATTTT
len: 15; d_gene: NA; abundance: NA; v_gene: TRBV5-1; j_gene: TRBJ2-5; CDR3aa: CASSLQGLIQETQYF; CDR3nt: TGCGCCAGCAGCTTACAAGGACTAATTCAAGAGACCCAGTACTTC
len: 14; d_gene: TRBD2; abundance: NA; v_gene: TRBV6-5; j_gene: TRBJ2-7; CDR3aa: CASSYGGRGGGQYF; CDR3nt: TGTGCCAGCAGTTACGGGGGGAGGGGAGGTGGGCAGTACTTC
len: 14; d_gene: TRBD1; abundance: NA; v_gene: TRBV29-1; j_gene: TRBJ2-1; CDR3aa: CSATKGTVGNEQFF; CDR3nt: TGCAGCGCAACTAAGGGGACAGTCGGCAATGAGCAGTTCTTC
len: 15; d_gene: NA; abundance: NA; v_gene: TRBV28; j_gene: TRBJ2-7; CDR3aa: CASSLPRGLLDEQYF; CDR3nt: TGTGCCAGCAGCTTACCCCGGGGACTGTTGGACGAGCAGTACTTC
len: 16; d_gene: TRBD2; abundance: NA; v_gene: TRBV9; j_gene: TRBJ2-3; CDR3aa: CASRSGLAGVRDTQYF; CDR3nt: TGTGCCAGCAGATCGGGACTAGCGGGAGTTAGAGATACGCAGTATTTT
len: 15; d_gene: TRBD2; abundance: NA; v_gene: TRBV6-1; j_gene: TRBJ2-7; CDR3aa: CASSWTSGPSYEQYF; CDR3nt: TGTGCCAGCAGTTGGACTAGCGGGCCCTCCTACGAGCAGTACTTC
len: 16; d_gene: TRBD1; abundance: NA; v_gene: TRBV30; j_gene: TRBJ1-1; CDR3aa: CAWSTRQGRVNTEAFF; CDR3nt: TGTGCCTGGAGCACGAGACAGGGTCGGGTGAACACTGAAGCTTTCTTT
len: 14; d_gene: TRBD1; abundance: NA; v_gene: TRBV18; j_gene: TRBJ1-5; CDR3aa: CASSSRDSDQPQHF; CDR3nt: TGTGCCAGCTCCTCACGGGACAGCGATCAGCCCCAGCATTTT
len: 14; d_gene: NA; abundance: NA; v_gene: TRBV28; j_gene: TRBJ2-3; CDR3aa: CASSFLSGTDTQYF; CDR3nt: TGTGCCAGCAGTTTCCTAAGCGGGACAGATACGCAGTATTTT
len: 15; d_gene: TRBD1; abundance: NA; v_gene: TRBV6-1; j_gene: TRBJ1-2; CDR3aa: CASKRGQGLSDGYTF; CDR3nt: TGTGCCAGCAAAAGGGGACAGGGTTTATCCGATGGCTACACCTTC
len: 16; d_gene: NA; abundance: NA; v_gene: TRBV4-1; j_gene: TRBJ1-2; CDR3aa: CASSQVGVGLDYGYTF; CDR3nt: TGCGCCAGCAGCCAAGTTGGAGTAGGTCTTGACTATGGCTACACCTTC
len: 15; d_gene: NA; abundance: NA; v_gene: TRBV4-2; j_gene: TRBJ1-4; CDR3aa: CASSQDGGFNEKLFF; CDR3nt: TGTGCCAGCAGCCAAGACGGGGGGTTTAATGAAAAACTGTTTTTT
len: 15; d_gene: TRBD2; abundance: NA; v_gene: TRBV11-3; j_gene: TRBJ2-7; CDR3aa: CASRAGTRGSYEQYF; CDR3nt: TGTGCCAGCAGAGCCGGGACTAGGGGCTCCTACGAGCAGTACTTC
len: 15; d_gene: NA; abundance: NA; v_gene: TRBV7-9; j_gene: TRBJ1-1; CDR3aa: CASSPQNSWNTEAFF; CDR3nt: TGTGCCAGCAGCCCCCAAAACAGCTGGAACACTGAAGCTTTCTTT
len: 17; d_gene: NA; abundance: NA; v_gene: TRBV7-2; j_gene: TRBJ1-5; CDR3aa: CASSLTGHTLSNQPQHF; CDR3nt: TGTGCCAGCAGCTTAACGGGACACACCCTCAGCAATCAGCCCCAGCATTTT
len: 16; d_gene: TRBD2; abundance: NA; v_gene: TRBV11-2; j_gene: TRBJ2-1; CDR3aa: CASSPLAGLFYNEQFF; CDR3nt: TGTGCCAGCAGCCCACTAGCGGGCCTATTCTACAATGAGCAGTTCTTC
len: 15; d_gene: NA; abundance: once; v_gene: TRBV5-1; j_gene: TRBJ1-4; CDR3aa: CASSGGGSVNEKLFF; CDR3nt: TGCGCCAGCAGCGGGGGGGGGTCCGTTAATGAAAAACTGTTTTTT
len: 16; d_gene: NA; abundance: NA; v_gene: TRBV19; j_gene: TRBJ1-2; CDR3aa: CASSIDRGAVWDGYTF; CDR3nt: TGTGCCAGTAGTATAGATCGGGGAGCCGTATGGGATGGCTACACCTTC
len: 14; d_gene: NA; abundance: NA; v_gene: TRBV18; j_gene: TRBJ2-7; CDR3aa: CASSPSGNSYEQYF; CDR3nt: TGTGCCAGCTCACCTTCCGGGAACTCCTACGAGCAGTACTTC
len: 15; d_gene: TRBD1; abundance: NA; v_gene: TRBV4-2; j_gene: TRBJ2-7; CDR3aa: CASSPRQGGSYEQYF; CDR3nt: TGTGCCAGCAGCCCCCGACAGGGGGGCTCCTACGAGCAGTACTTC
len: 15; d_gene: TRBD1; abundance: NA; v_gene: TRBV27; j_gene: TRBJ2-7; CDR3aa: CASSSAGQGAYEQYF; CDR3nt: TGTGCCAGCAGTTCCGCGGGACAGGGGGCCTACGAGCAGTACTTC
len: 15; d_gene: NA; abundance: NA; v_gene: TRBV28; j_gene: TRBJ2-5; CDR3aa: CASSSGTQDSRTQYF; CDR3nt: TGTGCCAGCAGTTCCGGGACCCAGGACAGTAGGACCCAGTACTTC
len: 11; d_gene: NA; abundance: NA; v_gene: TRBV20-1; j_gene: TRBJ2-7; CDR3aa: CSARGPYEQYF; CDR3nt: TGCAGTGCTAGAGGTCCTTACGAGCAGTACTTC
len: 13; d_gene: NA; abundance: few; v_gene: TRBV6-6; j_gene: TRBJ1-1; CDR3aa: CASSYAGGTEAFF; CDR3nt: TGTGCCAGCAGTTACGCGGGTGGCACTGAAGCTTTCTTT
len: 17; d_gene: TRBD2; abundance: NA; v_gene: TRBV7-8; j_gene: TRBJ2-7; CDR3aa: CASSLGPRGSSTYEQYF; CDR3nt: TGTGCCAGCAGCTTAGGCCCTCGCGGGAGCTCAACCTACGAGCAGTACTTC
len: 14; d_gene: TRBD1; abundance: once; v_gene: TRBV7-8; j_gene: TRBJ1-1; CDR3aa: CASSPRQGTTEAFF; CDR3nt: TGTGCCAGCAGCCCCCGACAGGGAACCACTGAAGCTTTCTTT
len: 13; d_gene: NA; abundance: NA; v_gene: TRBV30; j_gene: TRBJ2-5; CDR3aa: CAWSRGFQETQYF; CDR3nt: TGTGCCTGGAGTAGAGGGTTTCAAGAGACCCAGTACTTC
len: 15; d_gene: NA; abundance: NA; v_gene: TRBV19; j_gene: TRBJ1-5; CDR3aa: CASSVSTWPNQPQHF; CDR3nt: TGTGCCAGTAGTGTCTCGACTTGGCCGAATCAGCCCCAGCATTTT
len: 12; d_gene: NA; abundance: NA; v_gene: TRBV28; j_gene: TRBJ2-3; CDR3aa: CASSLTADTQYF; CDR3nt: TGTGCCAGCAGTTTAACAGCAGATACGCAGTATTTT
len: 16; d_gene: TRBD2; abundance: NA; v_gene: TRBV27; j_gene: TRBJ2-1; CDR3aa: CASATSGRLSYNEQFF; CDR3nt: TGTGCCAGCGCAACTAGCGGGAGGCTCTCCTACAATGAGCAGTTCTTC
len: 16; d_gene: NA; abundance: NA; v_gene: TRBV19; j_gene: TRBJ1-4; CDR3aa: CASSQLPSYRVEKLFF; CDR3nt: TGTGCCAGTAGTCAACTCCCCTCTTACAGGGTTGAAAAACTGTTTTTT
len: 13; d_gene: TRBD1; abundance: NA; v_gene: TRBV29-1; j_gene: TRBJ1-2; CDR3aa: CSVASWTGDGYTF; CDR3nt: TGCAGCGTCGCCTCCTGGACAGGGGATGGCTACACCTTC
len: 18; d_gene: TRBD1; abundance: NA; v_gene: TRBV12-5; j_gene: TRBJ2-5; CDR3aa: CASGFFIEVQGAEETQYF; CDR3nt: TGTGCTAGTGGTTTTTTCATCGAAGTCCAGGGGGCGGAGGAGACCCAGTACTTC
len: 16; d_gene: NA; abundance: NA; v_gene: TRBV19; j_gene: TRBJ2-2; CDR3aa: CASSISPPGGTGELFF; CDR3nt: TGTGCCAGTAGTATAAGTCCCCCGGGTGGGACCGGGGAGCTGTTTTTT
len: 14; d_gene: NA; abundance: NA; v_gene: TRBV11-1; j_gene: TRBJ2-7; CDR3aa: CASSTDRDLYEQYF; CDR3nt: TGTGCCAGCAGCACGGACAGAGACCTCTACGAGCAGTACTTC
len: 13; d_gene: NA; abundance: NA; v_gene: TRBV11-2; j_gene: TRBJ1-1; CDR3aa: CASSFPQNTEAFF; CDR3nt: TGTGCCAGCAGCTTCCCCCAAAACACTGAAGCTTTCTTT
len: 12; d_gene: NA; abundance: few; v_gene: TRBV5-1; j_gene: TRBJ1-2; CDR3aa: CASRAGNYGYTF; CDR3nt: TGCGCCAGCAGGGCGGGGAACTATGGCTACACCTTC
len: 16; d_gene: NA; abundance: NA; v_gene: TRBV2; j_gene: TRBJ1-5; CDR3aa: CASSEGGRGSNQPQHF; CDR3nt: TGTGCCAGCAGTGAGGGGGGAAGGGGCAGCAATCAGCCCCAGCATTTT
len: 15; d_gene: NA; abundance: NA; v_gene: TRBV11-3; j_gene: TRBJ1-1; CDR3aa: CASSVGGGSNTEAFF; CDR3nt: TGTGCCAGCAGCGTAGGGGGGGGTTCGAACACTGAAGCTTTCTTT
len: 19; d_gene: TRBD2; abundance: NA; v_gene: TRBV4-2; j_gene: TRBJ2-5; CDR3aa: CASPPSSTSGRTHQETQYF; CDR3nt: TGTGCCAGCCCTCCGTCTAGTACTAGCGGGAGAACCCACCAAGAGACCCAGTACTTC
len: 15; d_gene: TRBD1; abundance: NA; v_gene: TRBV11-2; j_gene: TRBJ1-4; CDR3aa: CASSFGTGPNEKLFF; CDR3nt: TGTGCCAGCAGCTTCGGGACAGGTCCTAATGAAAAACTGTTTTTT
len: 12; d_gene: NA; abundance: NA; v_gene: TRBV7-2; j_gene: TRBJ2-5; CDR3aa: CASSLQGLTKYF; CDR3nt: TGTGCCAGCAGCTTACAGGGACTTACAAAGTACTTC
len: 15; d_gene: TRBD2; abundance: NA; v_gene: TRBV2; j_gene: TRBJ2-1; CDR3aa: CASSDWLAGYNEQFF; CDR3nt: TGTGCCAGCAGCGACTGGCTAGCGGGGTACAATGAGCAGTTCTTC
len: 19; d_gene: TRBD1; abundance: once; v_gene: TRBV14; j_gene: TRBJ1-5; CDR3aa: CASGRTGGVRSLSNQPQHF; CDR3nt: TGTGCCAGCGGACGTACAGGGGGCGTTCGAAGTCTGAGCAATCAGCCCCAGCATTTT
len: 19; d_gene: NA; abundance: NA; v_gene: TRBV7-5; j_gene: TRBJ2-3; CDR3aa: CVRSPRWAGTLLNTDTQYF; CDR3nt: TGTGTCAGAAGCCCCCGATGGGCGGGAACTCTTTTGAACACAGATACGCAGTATTTT
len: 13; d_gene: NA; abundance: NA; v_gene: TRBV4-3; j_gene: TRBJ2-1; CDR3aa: CASSQDRRYEQFF; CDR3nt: TGCGCCAGCAGCCAAGATCGCCGGTATGAGCAGTTCTTC
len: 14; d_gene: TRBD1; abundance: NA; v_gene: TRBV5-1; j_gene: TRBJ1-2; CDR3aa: CASSLIQGAGGYTF; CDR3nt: TGCGCCAGCAGCTTGATTCAGGGGGCGGGAGGCTACACCTTC
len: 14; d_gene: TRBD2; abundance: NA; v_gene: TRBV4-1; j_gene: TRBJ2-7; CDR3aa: CASSQLAGVHEQYF; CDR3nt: TGCGCCAGCAGCCAACTAGCGGGAGTTCACGAGCAGTACTTC
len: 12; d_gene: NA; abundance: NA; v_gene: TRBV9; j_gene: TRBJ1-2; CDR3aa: CASSFDRFGYTF; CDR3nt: TGTGCCAGCAGCTTCGACAGGTTTGGCTACACCTTC